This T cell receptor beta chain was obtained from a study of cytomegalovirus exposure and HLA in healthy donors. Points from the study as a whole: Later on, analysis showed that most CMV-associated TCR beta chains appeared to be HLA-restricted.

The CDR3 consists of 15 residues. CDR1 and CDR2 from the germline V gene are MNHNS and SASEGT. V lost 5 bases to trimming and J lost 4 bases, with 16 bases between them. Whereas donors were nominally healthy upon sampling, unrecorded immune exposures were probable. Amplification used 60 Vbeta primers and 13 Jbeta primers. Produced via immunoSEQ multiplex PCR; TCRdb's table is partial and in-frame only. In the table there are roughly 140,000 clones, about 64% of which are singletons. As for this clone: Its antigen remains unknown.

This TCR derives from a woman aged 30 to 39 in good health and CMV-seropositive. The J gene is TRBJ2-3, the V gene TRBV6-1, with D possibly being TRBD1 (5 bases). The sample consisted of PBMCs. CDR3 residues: CASSSRVSVADTQYF. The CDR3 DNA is TGTGCCAGCAGTAGCAGGGTCTCAGTGGCAGATACGCAGTATTTT.